These 5 T cell receptor beta chains originate from one sample sequenced in a study of T-cell reconstitution after alpha-beta-depleted transplantation in children. Preparation of the TCRbeta library involved a method that used unique molecular identifiers. TCRdb redid the calling of the PCR reads with MiXCR, one entry per CDR3 protein. Of hundreds of thousands of distinct CDR3 sequences in the sample, 16% were seen once. The sample in question was PBMCs from the stem cell graft donor, obtained from the stem cell graft. Source of these receptors: a human donor who donated a stem cell graft to a child with acute myeloid leukemia.

V and J are TRBV10-3 and TRBJ1-1, with D maybe TRBD1 (5 bases). Germline V lookup: CDR1 ENHRY, CDR2 SYGVKD. The CDR3 sequence is 12 residues long. Trimming stripped 10 bases from V and 5 bases from J, with 14 bases between. CDR3 protein: CATMWGGTEAFF. The CDR3 DNA follows: TGTGCCACCATGTGGGGGGGGACTGAAGCTTTCTTT.

This clonotype was observed a handful of times. The chain joins TRBV20-1 to TRBJ2-5; 9 bases line up with TRBD2. Germline values: CDR1 DFQATT, CDR2 SNEGSKA (reference sequence). The CDR3 totals 14 residues. V shed 0 bases and J 3 bases; nucleotides not matched to a gene: 2. The CDR3 loop is CSAREASGKETQYF. The CDR3 DNA is TGCAGTGCTAGAGAGGCTAGCGGGAAAGAGACCCAGTACTTC.

V gene TRBV7-2 combines with J gene TRBJ2-7; D might be TRBD2 (5 bases). Trimming removed 5 bases at V and 0 bases at J, with 11 bases between. CDR1 is SGHTA, CDR2 FQGNSA, per germline. The CDR3 contains 14 residues. The CDR3 sequence is CASSPNRGSYEQYF. The CDR3 DNA follows: TGTGCCAGCAGCCCAAACCGGGGCTCCTACGAGCAGTACTTC.

This clonotype was seen more than once but under ten times. Here the CDR3 reads CASSSVTTGGNQPQHF. Here the CDR3 DNA reads TGTGCCAGCAGCTCCGTTACGACAGGGGGAAATCAGCCCCAGCATTTT. The rearrangement joins TRBV7-8 to TRBJ1-5; 9 bases match TRBD1. The CDR3 has 16 amino acids. Trimming cost V 4 bases and J 4 bases; bases outside gene matches: 8. Germline V CDR1 and CDR2: SGHVS, FQNEAQ.

V and J are TRBV6-1 and TRBJ2-7; TRBD2 matches at 8 bases. The germline gives CDR1 MNHNS, CDR2 SASEGT. With 7 bases clipped from V and 0 bases from J, the junction kept 17 bases outside the gene matches. The CDR3 is made up of 18 amino acids. CDR3 DNA: TGTGCCAGCATCGAGAGACAATTTAGCGGGGCTTCCTCCTACGAGCAGTACTTC. Residues: CASIERQFSGASSYEQYF.